A selection of T cell receptor beta chains follows, all from one sample in a study of T cell responses to AZD1222 COVID-19 vaccine. TCRdb's table, derived via immunoSEQ multiplex PCR, lists solely in-frame clones and lacks some. The sample holds roughly 100,000 clones; around 89% are singletons and the top ten take about 9.1%. The input for sequencing was peripheral blood, taken on day 0 of AZD1222 vaccination. The receptors here all came from an adult in good health. Each CDR3 is given with its conserved first and last residue. The order of the fields is J gene, V gene, clone size, D gene, CDR3 protein, CDR3 DNA. D genes are given only for firm matches. Not every row has a clone size; where given, it reads once, few, many or a size class.

TRBJ2-2 TRBV6-6 once TRBD1 CASSPRLAGGNGNPGELFF TGTGCCAGCAGTCCTCGGTTGGCAGGGGGTAATGGGAATCCCGGGGAGCTGTTTTTT
TRBJ2-7 TRBV19 NA NA CASSNGFDPISYEQYF TGTGCCAGTAGTAATGGCTTCGACCCGATCTCCTACGAGCAGTACTTC
TRBJ1-1 TRBV23-1 NA NA CASSQSSGRSMNTEAFF TGCGCCAGCAGTCAATCGAGTGGGCGCAGTATGAACACTGAAGCTTTCTTT
TRBJ2-7 TRBV5-4 NA TRBD2 CASSSAGVSHEQYF TGTGCCAGCAGTTCAGCGGGAGTAAGCCACGAGCAGTACTTC
TRBJ2-4 TRBV7-3 once NA CASSLGSDSNLAKNIQYF TGTGCCAGCAGCTTAGGTTCAGACAGCAACTTAGCCAAAAACATTCAGTACTTC
TRBJ2-5 TRBV21-1 NA NA CASQGSGRLAGGTQYF TGTGCCAGCCAAGGGTCGGGGAGACTAGCGGGAGGCACCCAGTACTTC
TRBJ1-2 TRBV15 once NA CATSRDQLAGDGYTF TGTGCCACCAGCAGAGATCAATTAGCAGGGGACGGCTACACCTTC
TRBJ2-7 TRBV5-1 NA TRBD2 CASSLLAGGDEQYF TGCGCCAGCAGCCTACTAGCGGGAGGGGACGAGCAGTACTTC
TRBJ1-4 TRBV5-1 NA NA CASSLTDSPEKLFF TGCGCCAGCAGCTTGACCGACAGCCCCGAAAAACTGTTTTTT
TRBJ2-3 TRBV4-2 NA NA CASSQLHPGLEGETQYF TGTGCCAGCAGCCAACTCCACCCGGGACTCGAGGGAGAGACGCAGTATTTT
TRBJ2-7 TRBV3-1/TRBV3-2 NA TRBD2 CASSQDSGRAREQYF TGTGCCAGCAGCCAAGATAGCGGGAGGGCTCGGGAGCAGTACTTC
TRBJ2-2 TRBV15 once NA CATSRSVTHTDSTGELFF TGTGCCACCAGCAGGAGTGTTACCCACACGGACTCCACCGGGGAGCTGTTTTTT
TRBJ1-5 TRBV7-2 once NA CASSLEGAGGNQPQHF TGTGCCAGCAGCTTAGAGGGTGCGGGCGGCAATCAGCCCCAGCATTTT
TRBJ1-2 TRBV4-1 NA NA CASSPPVLAGGYGYTF TGCGCCAGCAGCCCCCCCGTACTGGCGGGCGGCTATGGCTACACCTTC
TRBJ2-3 TRBV9 NA NA CASSVGPGRTGNVDTQYF TGTGCCAGCAGCGTAGGGCCGGGGCGGACGGGGAATGTGGATACGCAGTATTTT
TRBJ1-6 TRBV2 NA NA CASSDRVVSSPLHF TGTGCCAGCAGCGACAGAGTAGTGAGTTCACCCCTCCACTTT
TRBJ2-2 TRBV29-1 NA NA CSVETGYTGELFF TGCAGCGTTGAAACAGGGTACACCGGGGAGCTGTTTTTT
TRBJ1-3 TRBV28 NA NA CASSDSGGNTIYF TGTGCCAGCAGTGACAGCGGGGGAAACACCATATATTTT
TRBJ2-1 TRBV4-3 NA NA CASSQGGNRDLNNEQFF TGCGCCAGCAGCCAGGGTGGGAACCGGGACTTGAACAATGAGCAGTTCTTC
TRBJ2-2 TRBV7-8 NA NA CASSPTYERSTGELFF TGTGCCAGCAGCCCGACCTACGAGAGGAGCACCGGGGAGCTGTTTTTT
TRBJ1-5 TRBV2 NA NA CASAPGDSNQPQHF TGTGCCAGCGCCCCGGGAGATAGCAATCAGCCCCAGCATTTT
TRBJ2-7 TRBV23-1 NA TRBD1 CASSHPTGGGGYEQYF TGCGCCAGCAGTCACCCTACAGGGGGCGGGGGCTACGAGCAGTACTTC
TRBJ1-2 TRBV19 NA TRBD1 CASVTGTANYGYTF TGTGCCAGTGTGACAGGGACCGCCAACTATGGCTACACCTTC
TRBJ2-1 TRBV5-4 once TRBD2 CASSLGRAGGTYNEQFF TGTGCCAGCAGCTTGGGTAGAGCGGGAGGGACCTACAATGAGCAGTTCTTC
TRBJ2-6 TRBV19 NA NA CASTAGTRSSGANVLTF TGTGCCAGTACCGCCGGGACACGGAGCTCTGGGGCCAACGTCCTGACTTTC
TRBJ1-4 TRBV5-8 NA NA CASSLLGFGEKLFF TGTGCCAGCAGCTTGCTCGGGTTCGGCGAAAAACTGTTTTTT
TRBJ2-1 TRBV7-2 NA NA CASSFPGLRGNEQFF TGTGCCAGCAGCTTCCCCGGCCTGCGGGGCAATGAGCAGTTCTTC
TRBJ2-1 TRBV7-8 NA NA CASSLRMRDTYNEQFF TGTGCCAGCAGCTTAAGAATGCGGGATACCTACAATGAGCAGTTCTTC
TRBJ1-1 TRBV5-1 NA NA CASSLSPAGNTEAFF TGCGCCAGCAGCTTGTCCCCAGCAGGGAACACTGAAGCTTTCTTT
TRBJ1-1 TRBV7-9 NA TRBD1 CASSPHDQGAKNTEAFF TGTGCCAGCAGCCCACATGACCAGGGGGCAAAGAACACTGAAGCTTTCTTT
TRBJ2-2 TRBV6-5 NA TRBD2 CASSVLAIGELFF TGTGCCAGCAGCGTACTAGCGATCGGGGAGCTGTTTTTT
TRBJ2-1 TRBV5-5 NA NA CASSLARQFYNEQFF TGTGCCAGCAGCTTAGCCCGACAGTTTTACAATGAGCAGTTCTTC
TRBJ2-7 TRBV12-3/TRBV12-4 NA NA CASSLSVSYEQYF TGTGCCAGCAGTTTAAGTGTCTCCTACGAGCAGTACTTC
TRBJ1-5 TRBV2 NA NA CASSLGRTLSQPQHF TGTGCCAGCAGTCTCGGGCGGACTTTGAGTCAGCCCCAGCATTTT
TRBJ1-6 TRBV21-1 NA NA CASSTTSNSPLHF TGTGCCAGCAGCACCACGTCTAATTCACCCCTCCACTTT
TRBJ1-4 TRBV19 NA NA CASSTYGAPNEKLFF TGTGCCAGTAGTACCTACGGGGCCCCTAATGAAAAACTGTTTTTT
TRBJ2-7 TRBV7-8 NA NA CASSSTYEQYF TGTGCCAGCAGCTCTACTTACGAGCAGTACTTC
TRBJ2-7 TRBV4-1 NA TRBD2 CASSPLRLAGEFGEQYF TGCGCCAGCAGCCCACTCCGACTAGCGGGAGAATTCGGCGAGCAGTACTTC
TRBJ2-3 TRBV29-1 NA TRBD2 CSVRWGGMGTDTQYF TGCAGCGTTCGTTGGGGAGGGATGGGCACAGATACGCAGTATTTT
TRBJ2-7 TRBV5-1 few NA CASSLGGAGSYEQYF TGCGCCAGCAGCTTGGGTGGGGCGGGTTCCTACGAGCAGTACTTC